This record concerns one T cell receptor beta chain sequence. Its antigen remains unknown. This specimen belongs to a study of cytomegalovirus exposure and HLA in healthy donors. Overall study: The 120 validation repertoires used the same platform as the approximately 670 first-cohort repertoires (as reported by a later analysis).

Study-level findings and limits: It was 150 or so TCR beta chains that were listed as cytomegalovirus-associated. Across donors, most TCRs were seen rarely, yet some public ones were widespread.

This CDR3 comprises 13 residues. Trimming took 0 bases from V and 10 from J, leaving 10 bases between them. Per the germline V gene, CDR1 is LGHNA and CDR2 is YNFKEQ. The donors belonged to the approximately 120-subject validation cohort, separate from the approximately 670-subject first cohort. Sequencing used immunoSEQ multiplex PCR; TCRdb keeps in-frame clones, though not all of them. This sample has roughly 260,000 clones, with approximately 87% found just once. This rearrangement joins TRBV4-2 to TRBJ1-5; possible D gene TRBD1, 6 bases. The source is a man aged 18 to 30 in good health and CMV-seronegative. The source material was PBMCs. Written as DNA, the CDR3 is TGTGCCAGCAGCCAAGAAGGGGGGGATCCCCAGCATTTT. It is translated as CASSQEGGDPQHF.